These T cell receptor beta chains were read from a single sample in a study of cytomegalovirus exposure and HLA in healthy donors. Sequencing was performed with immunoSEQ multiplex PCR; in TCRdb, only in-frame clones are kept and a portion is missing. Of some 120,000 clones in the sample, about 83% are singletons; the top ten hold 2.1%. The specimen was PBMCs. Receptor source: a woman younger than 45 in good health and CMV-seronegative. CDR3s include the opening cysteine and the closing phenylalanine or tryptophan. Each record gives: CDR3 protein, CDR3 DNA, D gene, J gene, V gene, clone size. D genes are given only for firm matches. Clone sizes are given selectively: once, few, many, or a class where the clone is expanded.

CASSTNGIGYGYTF,TGTGCCAGCAGCACTAACGGTATTGGCTATGGCTACACCTTC,NA,TRBJ1-2,TRBV7-9,NA
CASSDNNEQFF,TGTGCCAGCAGTGACAACAATGAGCAGTTCTTC,NA,TRBJ2-1,TRBV2,NA
CASKGTGSYEQYF,TGTGCCAGTAAGGGGACAGGTTCTTACGAGCAGTACTTC,TRBD1,TRBJ2-7,TRBV19,NA
CATSTQTGYEQYF,TGTGCCACCAGCACCCAGACAGGGTACGAGCAGTACTTC,TRBD1,TRBJ2-7,TRBV15,NA
CASTLRGGRITDTQYF,TGTGCCAGCACCTTACGCGGGGGGCGCATCACAGATACGCAGTATTTT,TRBD2,TRBJ2-3,TRBV5-6,NA
CSVEESGQGPSWGNTIYF,TGCAGCGTTGAAGAATCGGGACAGGGGCCTTCTTGGGGAAACACCATATATTTT,TRBD1,TRBJ1-3,TRBV29-1,NA
CSVEERGGYTF,TGCAGCGTTGAGGAGCGCGGGGGCTACACCTTC,NA,TRBJ1-2,TRBV29-1,NA
CASSPGPYEQYF,TGTGCCAGCAGCCCAGGGCCCTACGAGCAGTACTTC,NA,TRBJ2-7,TRBV9,NA
CASSGRGDEQYF,TGTGCCAGCAGTGGGCGCGGGGACGAGCAGTACTTC,NA,TRBJ2-7,TRBV6-6,NA
CASSETSGDSGELFF,TGTGCCAGCAGTGAAACTAGCGGGGATTCCGGGGAGCTGTTTTTT,TRBD2,TRBJ2-2,TRBV2,NA
CASSIVRPGGLGKLFF,TGTGCCAGTAGTATAGTCAGGCCCGGCGGACTTGGAAAACTGTTTTTT,NA,TRBJ1-4,TRBV19,NA
CASSFGTRDKEETQYF,TGTGCCAGTAGTTTCGGGACCCGGGACAAGGAAGAGACCCAGTACTTC,NA,TRBJ2-5,TRBV19,NA
CASTPGEQFF,TGTGCCAGCACCCCCGGTGAGCAGTTCTTC,NA,TRBJ2-1,TRBV7-8,few
CASRPTEQETQYF,TGTGCCAGCAGACCGACAGAGCAAGAGACCCAGTACTTC,NA,TRBJ2-5,TRBV11-3,NA
CASSIEVTQPLYEQYF,TGTGCCAGTAGTATAGAAGTTACACAGCCCCTCTACGAGCAGTACTTC,NA,TRBJ2-7,TRBV19,NA
CASSLGTAGTGELFF,TGTGCCAGCAGCTTAGGGACAGCCGGTACCGGGGAGCTGTTTTTT,NA,TRBJ2-2,TRBV11-3,NA
CATSLTGAYGYTF,TGTGCCACCAGCTTGACAGGAGCCTATGGCTACACCTTC,NA,TRBJ1-2,TRBV15,few
CASSIAHPRDEQYF,TGTGCCAGTAGTATAGCTCACCCCCGCGACGAGCAGTACTTC,NA,TRBJ2-7,TRBV19,NA
CASLGGTSYEQYF,TGTGCCAGCCTGGGGGGGACCTCCTACGAGCAGTACTTC,TRBD2,TRBJ2-7,TRBV7-8,few
CASRTPQTEAFF,TGTGCCAGCCGCACCCCCCAGACTGAAGCTTTCTTT,NA,TRBJ1-1,TRBV21-1,NA
CASSVGQGVGYGYTF,TGCGCCAGCAGCGTGGGACAGGGGGTCGGCTATGGCTACACCTTC,TRBD1,TRBJ1-2,TRBV5-1,NA
CASSPTGGQQPQHF,TGTGCCAGCAGCCCGACAGGGGGCCAACAGCCCCAGCATTTT,TRBD1,TRBJ1-5,TRBV11-2,NA
CASAYREGSYEQYF,TGCGCCAGCGCCTATCGGGAGGGATCCTACGAGCAGTACTTC,TRBD2,TRBJ2-7,TRBV5-1,NA
CARRRGGAIYSNQPQHF,TGTGCCAGAAGGAGGGGGGGAGCAATTTATAGCAATCAGCCCCAGCATTTT,NA,TRBJ1-5,TRBV7-5,NA
CASSKEGREQYF,TGTGCCAGTAGTAAAGAGGGGCGCGAGCAGTACTTC,NA,TRBJ2-7,TRBV19,NA
CASSVGQGADGNTIYF,TGCGCCAGCAGCGTGGGACAGGGGGCGGATGGAAACACCATATATTTT,TRBD1,TRBJ1-3,TRBV5-1,NA
CASSMDRDSPLHF,TGTGCCAGTAGTATGGACAGAGATTCACCCCTCCACTTT,NA,TRBJ1-6,TRBV19,few
CASSPPLGVQHF,TGTGCCAGCAGCCCCCCCTTAGGGGTACAGCATTTT,NA,TRBJ1-5,TRBV7-9,NA
CATSTGTISAPLHF,TGTGCCACCAGCACCGGGACAATCTCCGCACCCCTCCACTTT,NA,TRBJ1-6,TRBV15,NA